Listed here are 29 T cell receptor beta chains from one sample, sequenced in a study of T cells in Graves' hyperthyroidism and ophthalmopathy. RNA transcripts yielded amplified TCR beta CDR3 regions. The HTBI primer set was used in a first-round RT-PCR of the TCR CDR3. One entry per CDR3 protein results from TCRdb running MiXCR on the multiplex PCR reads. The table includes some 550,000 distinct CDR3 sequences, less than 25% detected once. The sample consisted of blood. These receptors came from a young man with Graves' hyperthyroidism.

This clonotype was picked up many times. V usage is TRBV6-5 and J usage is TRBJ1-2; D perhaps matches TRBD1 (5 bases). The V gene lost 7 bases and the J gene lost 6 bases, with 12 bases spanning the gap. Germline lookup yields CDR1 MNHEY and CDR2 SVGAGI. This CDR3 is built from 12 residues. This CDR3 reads CASNRGTDGYTF. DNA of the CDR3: TGTGCCAGCAACAGAGGGACGGATGGCTACACCTTC.

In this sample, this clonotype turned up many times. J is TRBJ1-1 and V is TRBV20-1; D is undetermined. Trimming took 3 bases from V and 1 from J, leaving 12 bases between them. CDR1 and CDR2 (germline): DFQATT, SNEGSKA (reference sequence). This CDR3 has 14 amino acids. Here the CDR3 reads CSASPTEGNTEAFF. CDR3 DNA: TGCAGTGCTAGCCCGACGGAGGGGAACACTGAAGCTTTCTTT.

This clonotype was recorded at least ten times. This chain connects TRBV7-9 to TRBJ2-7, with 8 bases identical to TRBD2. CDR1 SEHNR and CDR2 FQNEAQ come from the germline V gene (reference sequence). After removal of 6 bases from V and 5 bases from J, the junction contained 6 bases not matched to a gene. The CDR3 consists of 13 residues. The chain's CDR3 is CASSRPGGDEQYF. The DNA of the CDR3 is TGTGCCAGCAGTCGGCCCGGGGGGGACGAGCAGTACTTC.

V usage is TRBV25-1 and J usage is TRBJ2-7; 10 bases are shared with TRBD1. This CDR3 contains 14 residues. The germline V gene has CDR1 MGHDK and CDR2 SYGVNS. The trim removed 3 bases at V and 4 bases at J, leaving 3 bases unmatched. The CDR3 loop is CASSERTGGYEQYF. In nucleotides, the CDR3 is TGTGCCAGCAGTGAGAGGACAGGGGGTTACGAGCAGTACTTC.

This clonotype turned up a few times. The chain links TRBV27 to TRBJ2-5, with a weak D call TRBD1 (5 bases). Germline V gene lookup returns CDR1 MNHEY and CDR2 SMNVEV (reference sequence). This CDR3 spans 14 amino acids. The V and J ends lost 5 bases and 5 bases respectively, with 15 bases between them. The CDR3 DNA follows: TGTGCCAGCAGTCCCCGGACAAGGGTGGAGACCCAGTACTTC. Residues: CASSPRTRVETQYF.

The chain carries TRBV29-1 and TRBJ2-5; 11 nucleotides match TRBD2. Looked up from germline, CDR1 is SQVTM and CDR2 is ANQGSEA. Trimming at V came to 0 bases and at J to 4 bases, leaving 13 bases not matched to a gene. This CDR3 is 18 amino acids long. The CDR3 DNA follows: TGCAGCGTTGAAGATCAACTAGCGGGGGCGAACCCGTCAGAGACCCAGTACTTC. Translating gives CSVEDQLAGANPSETQYF.

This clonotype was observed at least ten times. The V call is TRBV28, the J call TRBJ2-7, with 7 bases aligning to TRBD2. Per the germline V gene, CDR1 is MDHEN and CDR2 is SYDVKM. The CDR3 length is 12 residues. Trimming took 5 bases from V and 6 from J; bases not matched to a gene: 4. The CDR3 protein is CASSQGEGEQYF. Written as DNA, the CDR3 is TGTGCCAGCAGTCAAGGGGAGGGCGAGCAGTACTTC.

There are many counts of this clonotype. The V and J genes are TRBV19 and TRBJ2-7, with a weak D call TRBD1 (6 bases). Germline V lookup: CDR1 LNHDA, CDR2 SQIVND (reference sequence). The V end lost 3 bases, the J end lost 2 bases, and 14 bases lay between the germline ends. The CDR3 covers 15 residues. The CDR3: CASSISGTQTYEQYF. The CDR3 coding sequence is TGTGCCAGTAGTATCTCCGGGACACAGACCTACGAGCAGTACTTC.

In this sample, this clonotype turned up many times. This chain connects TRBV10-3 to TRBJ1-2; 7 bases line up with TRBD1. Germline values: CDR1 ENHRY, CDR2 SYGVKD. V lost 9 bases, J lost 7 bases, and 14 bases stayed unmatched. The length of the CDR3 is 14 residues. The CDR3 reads CAIHSQGVRGGYTF. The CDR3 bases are TGTGCCATTCACTCCCAGGGGGTTCGAGGTGGCTACACCTTC.

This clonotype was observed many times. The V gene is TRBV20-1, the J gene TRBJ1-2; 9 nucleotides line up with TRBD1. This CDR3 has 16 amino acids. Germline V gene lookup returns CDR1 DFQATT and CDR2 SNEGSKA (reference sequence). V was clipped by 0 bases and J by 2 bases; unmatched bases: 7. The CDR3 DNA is TGCAGTGCTAGAGATAGAGGGACAGGGTGGAACTATGGCTACACCTTC. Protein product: CSARDRGTGWNYGYTF.

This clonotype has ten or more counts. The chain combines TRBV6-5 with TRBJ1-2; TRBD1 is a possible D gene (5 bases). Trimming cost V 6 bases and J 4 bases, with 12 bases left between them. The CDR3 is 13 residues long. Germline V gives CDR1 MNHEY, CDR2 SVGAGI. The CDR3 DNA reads TGTGCCAGCAGATCGGACATTATCTATGGCTACACCTTC. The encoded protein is CASRSDIIYGYTF.

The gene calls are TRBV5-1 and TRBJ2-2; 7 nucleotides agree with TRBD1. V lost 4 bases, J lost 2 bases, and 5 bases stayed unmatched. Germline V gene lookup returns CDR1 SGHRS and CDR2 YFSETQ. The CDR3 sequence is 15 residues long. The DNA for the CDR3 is TGCGCCAGCAGCATGGACAGGACAAACACCGGGGAGCTGTTTTTT. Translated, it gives CASSMDRTNTGELFF. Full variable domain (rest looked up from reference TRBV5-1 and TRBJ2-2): KAGVTQTPRYLIKTRGQQVTLSCSPISGHRSVSWYQQTPGQGLQFLFEYFSETQRNKGNFPGRFSGRQFSNSRSEMNVSTLELGDSALYLCASSMDRTNTGELFFGEGSRLTVL.

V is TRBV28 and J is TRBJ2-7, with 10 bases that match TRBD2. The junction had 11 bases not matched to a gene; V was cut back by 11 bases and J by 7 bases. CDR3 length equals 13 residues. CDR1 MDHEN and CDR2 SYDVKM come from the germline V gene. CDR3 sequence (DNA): TGTGCCGGAGTGACTAGCGGGTCCAGTGAGCAGTACTTC. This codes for CAGVTSGSSEQYF.

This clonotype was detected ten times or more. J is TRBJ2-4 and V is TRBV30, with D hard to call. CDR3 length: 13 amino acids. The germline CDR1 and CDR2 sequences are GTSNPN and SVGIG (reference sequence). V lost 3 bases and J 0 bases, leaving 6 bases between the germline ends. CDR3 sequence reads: CAWRSLAKNIQYF. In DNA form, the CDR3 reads TGTGCCTGGAGGAGCCTAGCCAAAAACATTCAGTACTTC.

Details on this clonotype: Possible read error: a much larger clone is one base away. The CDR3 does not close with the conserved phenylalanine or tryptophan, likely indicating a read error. The CDR3 DNA reads as TGCAGTGCTAGGGGTGGGGAGGGAGGCTATGGCTACACCCTC. Translation gives CSARGGEGGYGYTL. The chain links TRBV20-1 to TRBJ1-2; no clear D. Between the trimmed V and J ends, which lost 3 bases and 4 bases, there was a span of 15 bases. Germline CDR1 is DFQATT and CDR2 is SNEGSKA (reference sequence). The CDR3 has 14 amino acids.

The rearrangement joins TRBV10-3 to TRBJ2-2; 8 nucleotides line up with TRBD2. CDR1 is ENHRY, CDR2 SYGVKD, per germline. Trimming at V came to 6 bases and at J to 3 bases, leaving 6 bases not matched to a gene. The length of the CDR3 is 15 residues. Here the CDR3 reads CAISSFGRDTGELFF. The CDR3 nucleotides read TGTGCCATCAGCTCGTTCGGGAGGGACACCGGGGAGCTGTTTTTT.

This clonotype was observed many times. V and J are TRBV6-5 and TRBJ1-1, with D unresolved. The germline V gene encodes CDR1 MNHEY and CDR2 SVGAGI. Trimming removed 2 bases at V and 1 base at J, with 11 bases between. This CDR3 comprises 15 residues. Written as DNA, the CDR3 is TGTGCCAGCAGTTACGGGTCCTCGGGGAACACTGAAGCTTTCTTT. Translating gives CASSYGSSGNTEAFF.

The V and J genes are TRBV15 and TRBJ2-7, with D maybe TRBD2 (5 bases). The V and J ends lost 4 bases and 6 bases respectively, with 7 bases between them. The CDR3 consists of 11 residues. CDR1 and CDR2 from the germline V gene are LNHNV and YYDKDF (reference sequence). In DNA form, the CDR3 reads TGTGCCACCAGCATTGGGAGCGAGCAGTACTTC. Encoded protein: CATSIGSEQYF. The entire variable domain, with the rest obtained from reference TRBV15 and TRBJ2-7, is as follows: DAMVIQNPRYQVTQFGKPVTLSCSQTLNHNVMYWYQQKSSQAPKLLFHYYDKDFNNEADTPDNFQSRRPNTSFCFLDIRSPGLGDTAMYLCATSIGSEQYFGPGTRLTVT.

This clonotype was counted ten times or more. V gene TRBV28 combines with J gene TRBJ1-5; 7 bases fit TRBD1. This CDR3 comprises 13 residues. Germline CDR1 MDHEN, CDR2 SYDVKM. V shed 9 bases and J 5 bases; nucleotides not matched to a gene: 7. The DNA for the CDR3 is TGTGCCAGTACCGGACAGGCGTATCAGCCCCAGCATTTT. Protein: CASTGQAYQPQHF. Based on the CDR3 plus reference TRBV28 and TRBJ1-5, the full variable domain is DVKVTQSSRYLVKRTGEKVFLECVQDMDHENMFWYRQDPGLGLRLIYFSYDVKMKEKGDIPEGYSVSREKKERFSLILESASTNQTSMYLCASTGQAYQPQHFGDGTRLSIL.

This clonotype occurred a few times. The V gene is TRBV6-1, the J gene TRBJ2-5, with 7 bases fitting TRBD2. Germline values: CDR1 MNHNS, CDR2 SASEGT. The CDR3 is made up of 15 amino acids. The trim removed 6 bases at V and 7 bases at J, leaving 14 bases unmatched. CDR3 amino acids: CASREDPSGVRTQYF. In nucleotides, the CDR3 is TGTGCCAGCAGAGAGGACCCAAGCGGGGTGAGGACCCAGTACTTC.

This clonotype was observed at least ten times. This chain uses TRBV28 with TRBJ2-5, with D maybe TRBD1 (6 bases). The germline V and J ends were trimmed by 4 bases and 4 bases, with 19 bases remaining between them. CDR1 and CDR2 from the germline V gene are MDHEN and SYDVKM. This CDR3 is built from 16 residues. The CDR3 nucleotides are TGTGCCAGCAGTTCAGGACAGCTTATCGTAAGAGAGACCCAGTACTTC. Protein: CASSSGQLIVRETQYF.

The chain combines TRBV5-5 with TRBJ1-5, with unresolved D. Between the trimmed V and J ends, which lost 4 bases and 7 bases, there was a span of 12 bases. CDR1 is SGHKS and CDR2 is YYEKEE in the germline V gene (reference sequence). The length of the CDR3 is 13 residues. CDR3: CASSLEAIQPQHF. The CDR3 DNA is TGTGCCAGCAGCCTAGAGGCCATCCAGCCCCAGCATTTT. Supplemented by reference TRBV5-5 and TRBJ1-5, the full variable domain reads DAGVTQSPTHLIKTRGQQVTLRCSPISGHKSVSWYQQVLGQGPQFIFQYYEKEERGRGNFPDRFSARQFPNYSSELNVNALLLGDSALYLCASSLEAIQPQHFGDGTRLSIL.

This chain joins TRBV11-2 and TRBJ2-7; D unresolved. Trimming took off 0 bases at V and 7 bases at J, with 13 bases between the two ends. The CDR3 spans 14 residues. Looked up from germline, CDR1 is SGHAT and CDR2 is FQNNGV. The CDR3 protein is CASSLERQSGEQYF. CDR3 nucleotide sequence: TGTGCCAGCAGCTTAGAGCGTCAGTCCGGGGAGCAGTACTTC.

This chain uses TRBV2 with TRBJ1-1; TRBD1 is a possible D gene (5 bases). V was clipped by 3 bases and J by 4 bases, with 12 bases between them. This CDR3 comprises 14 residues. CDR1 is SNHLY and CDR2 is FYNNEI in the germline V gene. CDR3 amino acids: CASSEWGGGTEAFF. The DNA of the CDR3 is TGTGCCAGCAGTGAGTGGGGCGGCGGCACTGAAGCTTTCTTT.

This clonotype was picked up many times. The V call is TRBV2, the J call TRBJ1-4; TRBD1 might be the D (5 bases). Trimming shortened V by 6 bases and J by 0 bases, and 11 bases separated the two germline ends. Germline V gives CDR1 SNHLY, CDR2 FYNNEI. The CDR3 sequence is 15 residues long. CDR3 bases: TGTGCCAGCAGGCGAACAGGAGCAACTAATGAAAAACTGTTTTTT. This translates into CASRRTGATNEKLFF.

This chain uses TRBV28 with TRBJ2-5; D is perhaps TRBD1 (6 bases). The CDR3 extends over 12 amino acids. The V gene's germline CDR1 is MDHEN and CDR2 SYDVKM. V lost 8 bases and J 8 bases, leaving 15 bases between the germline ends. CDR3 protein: CASDEQGITQYF. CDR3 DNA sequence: TGTGCCAGCGACGAACAGGGTATAACCCAGTACTTC.

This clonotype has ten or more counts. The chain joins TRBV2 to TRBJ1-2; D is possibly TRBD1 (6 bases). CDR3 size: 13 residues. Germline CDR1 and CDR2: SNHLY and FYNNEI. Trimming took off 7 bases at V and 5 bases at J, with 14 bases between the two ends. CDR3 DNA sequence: TGTGCCAGCAACAGGGATAGCGGGTATGGCTACACCTTC. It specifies CASNRDSGYGYTF. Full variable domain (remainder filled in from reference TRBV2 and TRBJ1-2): EPEVTQTPSHQVTQMGQEVILRCVPISNHLYFYWYRQILGQKVEFLVSFYNNEISEKSEIFDDQFSVERPDGSNFTLKIRSTKLEDSAMYFCASNRDSGYGYTFGSGTRLTVV.

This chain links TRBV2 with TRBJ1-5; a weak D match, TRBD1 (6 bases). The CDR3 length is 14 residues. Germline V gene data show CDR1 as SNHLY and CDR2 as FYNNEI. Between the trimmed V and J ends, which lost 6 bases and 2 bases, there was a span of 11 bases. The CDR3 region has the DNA TGTGCCAGCAGGGGTGGACAGCGCAATCAGCCCCAGCATTTT. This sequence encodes CASRGGQRNQPQHF.

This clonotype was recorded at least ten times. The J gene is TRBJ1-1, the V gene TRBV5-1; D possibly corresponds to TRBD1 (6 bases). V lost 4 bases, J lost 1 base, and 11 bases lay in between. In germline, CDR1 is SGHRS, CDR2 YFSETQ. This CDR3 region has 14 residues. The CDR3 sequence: CASSHSGENTEAFF. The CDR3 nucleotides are TGCGCCAGCAGCCATTCAGGGGAGAACACTGAAGCTTTCTTT.